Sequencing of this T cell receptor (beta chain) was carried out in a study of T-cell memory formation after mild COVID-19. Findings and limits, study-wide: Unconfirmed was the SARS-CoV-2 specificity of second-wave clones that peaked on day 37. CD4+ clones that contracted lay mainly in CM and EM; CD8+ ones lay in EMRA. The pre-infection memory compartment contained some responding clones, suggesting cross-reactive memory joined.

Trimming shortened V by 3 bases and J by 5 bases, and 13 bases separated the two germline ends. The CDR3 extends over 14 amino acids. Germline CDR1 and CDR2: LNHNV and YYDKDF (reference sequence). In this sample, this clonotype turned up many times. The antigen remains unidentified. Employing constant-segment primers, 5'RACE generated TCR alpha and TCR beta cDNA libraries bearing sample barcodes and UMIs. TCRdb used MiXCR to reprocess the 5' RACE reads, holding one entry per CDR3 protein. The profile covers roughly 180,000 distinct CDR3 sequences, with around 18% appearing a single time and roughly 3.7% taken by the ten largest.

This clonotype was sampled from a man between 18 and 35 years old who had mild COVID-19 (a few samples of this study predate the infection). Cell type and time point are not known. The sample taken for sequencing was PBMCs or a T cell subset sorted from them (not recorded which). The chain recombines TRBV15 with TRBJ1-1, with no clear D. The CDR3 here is CATSSTGAGTEAFF. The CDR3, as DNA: TGTGCCACCAGCAGCACCGGCGCGGGGACTGAAGCTTTCTTT. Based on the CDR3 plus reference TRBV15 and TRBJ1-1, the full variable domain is DAMVIQNPRYQVTQFGKPVTLSCSQTLNHNVMYWYQQKSSQAPKLLFHYYDKDFNNEADTPDNFQSRRPNTSFCFLDIRSPGLGDTAMYLCATSSTGAGTEAFFGQGTRLTVV.